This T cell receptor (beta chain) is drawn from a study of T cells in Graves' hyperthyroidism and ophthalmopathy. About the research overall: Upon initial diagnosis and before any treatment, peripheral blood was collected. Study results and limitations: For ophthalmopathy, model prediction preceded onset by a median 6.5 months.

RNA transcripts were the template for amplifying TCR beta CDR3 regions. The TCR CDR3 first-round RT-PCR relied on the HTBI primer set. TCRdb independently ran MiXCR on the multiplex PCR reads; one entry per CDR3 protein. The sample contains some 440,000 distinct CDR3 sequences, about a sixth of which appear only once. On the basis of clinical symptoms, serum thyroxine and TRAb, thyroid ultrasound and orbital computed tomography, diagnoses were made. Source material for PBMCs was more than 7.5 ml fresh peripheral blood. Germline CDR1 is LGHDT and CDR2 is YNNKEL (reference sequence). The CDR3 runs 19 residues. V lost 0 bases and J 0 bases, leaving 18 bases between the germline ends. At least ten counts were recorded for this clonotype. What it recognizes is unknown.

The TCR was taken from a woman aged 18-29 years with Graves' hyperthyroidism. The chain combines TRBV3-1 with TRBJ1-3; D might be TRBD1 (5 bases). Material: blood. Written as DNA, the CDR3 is TGTGCCAGCAGCCAAGACTGGGGGTTTGGACGGAACTCTGGAAACACCATATATTTT. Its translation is CASSQDWGFGRNSGNTIYF.